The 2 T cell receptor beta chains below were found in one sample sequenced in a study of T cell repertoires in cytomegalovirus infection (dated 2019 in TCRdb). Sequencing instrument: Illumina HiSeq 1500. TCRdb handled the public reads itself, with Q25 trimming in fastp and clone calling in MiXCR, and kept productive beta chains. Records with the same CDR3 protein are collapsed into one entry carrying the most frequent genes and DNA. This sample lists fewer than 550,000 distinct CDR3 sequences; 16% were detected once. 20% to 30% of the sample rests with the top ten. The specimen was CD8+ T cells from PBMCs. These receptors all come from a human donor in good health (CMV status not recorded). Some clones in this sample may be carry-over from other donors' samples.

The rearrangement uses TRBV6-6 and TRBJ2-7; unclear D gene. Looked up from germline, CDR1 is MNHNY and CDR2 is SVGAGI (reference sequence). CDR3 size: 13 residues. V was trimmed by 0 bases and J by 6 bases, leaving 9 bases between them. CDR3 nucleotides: TGTGCCAGCAGTTACTCGGGCTTGAGCGAGCAGTACTTC. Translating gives CASSYSGLSEQYF.

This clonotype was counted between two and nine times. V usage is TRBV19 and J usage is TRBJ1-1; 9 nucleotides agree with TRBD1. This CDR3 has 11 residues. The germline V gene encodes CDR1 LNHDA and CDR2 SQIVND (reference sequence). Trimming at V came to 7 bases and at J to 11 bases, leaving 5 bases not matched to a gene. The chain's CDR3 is CASMGTGSAFF. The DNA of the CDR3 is TGTGCCAGTATGGGGACAGGGAGCGCTTTCTTT.